This T cell receptor (beta chain) was profiled in a study of T cells in severe cutaneous drug reactions. The wider study: Naranjo and ALDEN algorithms identified the culprit drug.

The iRepertoire multiplex PCR system with TCR subtype-specific primers built both bulk and single-cell libraries. One entry per CDR3 protein, without DNA, is what TCRdb gives after re-calling the multiplex PCR reads. The table gives approximately 1,900 distinct CDR3 sequences; the top ten clones make up roughly 30% of it. This CDR3 region has 12 residues. Germline V gene data show CDR1 as LGHDT and CDR2 as YNNKEL (reference sequence). The donors had carbamazepine-induced Stevens-Johnson syndrome or toxic epidermal necrolysis. The chain couples TRBV3-1 to TRBJ2-1. Sequences were obtained from PBMCs. The source of this sequence is a human donor with Stevens-Johnson syndrome, a severe cutaneous drug reaction. The CDR3: CASSPRFDEQFF.